Presented here are 2 T cell receptor beta chains from one specimen sequenced in a study of T cell responses to AZD1222 COVID-19 vaccine (dated by TCRdb to the early 2020s). Library generation was performed with the immunoSEQ multiplex PCR assay. Sourced from immuneACCESS, this table was stored by TCRdb with only in-frame sequences that have V and J called. A share of the clones is absent; for the studies checked, an unresolved V gene accounts for under half, and the remainder has no known explanation. Here the sample has some 130,000 clones; around 90% occur a single time. 1.9% of the sample is held by the ten biggest clonotypes. The sample's time point label, decoded: baseline before first vaccination. Source: peripheral blood, taken on day 0 of AZD1222 vaccination. These receptors originate from an adult in good health.

The chain combines TRBV7-3 with TRBJ2-2; 8 bases map to TRBD1. Germline assignment: CDR1 SGHTA and CDR2 FQGTGA. V shed 3 bases, J shed 3 bases, and the junction held 9 bases outside the gene matches. The CDR3 length is 17 residues. The CDR3 spells CASSFPSGGRDTGELFF. The CDR3 DNA is TGTGCCAGCAGCTTCCCTTCAGGGGGCCGAGACACCGGGGAGCTGTTTTTT.

The chain carries TRBV5-6 and TRBJ1-2; 8 nucleotides align to TRBD1. Germline V gene lookup returns CDR1 SGHDT and CDR2 YYEEEE. Unmatched junction bases numbered 10, after V lost 2 bases and J lost 4 bases. The CDR3 spans 16 residues. The CDR3 spells CASSLSSGGFVYGYTF. In DNA form, the CDR3 reads TGTGCCAGCAGCTTAAGCTCAGGGGGCTTCGTCTATGGCTACACCTTC.